Reported below is one T cell receptor (beta chain). Its antigen is as yet unknown. This PCR relied on a set of 60 Vbeta primers and 13 Jbeta primers. TCRdb's table, derived via immunoSEQ multiplex PCR, lists solely in-frame clones and lacks some. This table has about 130,000 clones, approximately 89% appearing once. It was healthy bone marrow donors who served as donors. The CDR3 is 13 residues long. V lost 5 bases to trimming and J lost 10 bases, with 15 bases between them. Per germline, CDR1 MNHNY and CDR2 SVGAGI (reference sequence). The sample comes from a study of cytomegalovirus exposure and HLA in healthy donors. Study-level findings and limits: An Asian-associated ancestry cluster reportedly showed fewer N-insertions than the approximately 620-donor mean in a later analysis.

The chain carries TRBV6-6 and TRBJ2-1, with a tentative D call TRBD1 (5 bases). Specimen: PBMCs. The sequence derives from a woman between 25 and 40 years old in good health and CMV-seropositive. This CDR3 reads CASSRPQGVEQFF. The CDR3 DNA sequence: TGTGCCAGCAGTCGGCCCCAAGGGGTAGAGCAGTTCTTC.